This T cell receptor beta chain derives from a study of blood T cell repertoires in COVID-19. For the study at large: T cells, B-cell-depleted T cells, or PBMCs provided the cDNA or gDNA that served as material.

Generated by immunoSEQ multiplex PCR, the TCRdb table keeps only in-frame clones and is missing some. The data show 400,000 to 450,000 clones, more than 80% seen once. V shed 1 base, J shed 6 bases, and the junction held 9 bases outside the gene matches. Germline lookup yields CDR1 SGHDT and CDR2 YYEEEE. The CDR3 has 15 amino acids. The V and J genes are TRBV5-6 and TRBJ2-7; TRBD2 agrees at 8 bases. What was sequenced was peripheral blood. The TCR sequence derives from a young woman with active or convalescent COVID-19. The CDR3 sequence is CASSLYETSEVEQYF. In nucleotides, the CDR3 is TGTGCCAGCAGCTTGTATGAGACTAGCGAGGTCGAGCAGTACTTC.